The clone carrying this T cell receptor (beta chain) appeared many times. Its antigen is as yet unknown. Library preparation (for TCRbeta) was performed with unique molecular identifiers. TCRdb analysed the PCR reads with MiXCR anew, one entry per CDR3 protein. The data show hundreds of thousands of distinct CDR3 sequences, around 10% seen once. The sample originates from a study of T-cell reconstitution after alpha-beta-depleted transplantation in children. Study results and limitations: Newly made T cells mostly supplied T-cell counts and diversity one year after transplant. Alpha-beta T cells about two months after transplant reportedly derived from several hundred expanded graft clones.

Trimming stripped 9 bases from V and 1 base from J, with 14 bases between. CDR3 length: 14 residues. Germline lookup yields CDR1 SGHRS and CDR2 YFSETQ. This sample comprised PBMCs, obtained before TCRalphabeta/CD19-depleted stem cell transplant. This receptor was taken from a boy under two years old with acute myeloid leukemia, due to receive a stem cell transplant. The gene calls are TRBV5-1 and TRBJ2-1; D possibly corresponds to TRBD2 (6 bases). CDR3 coding DNA: TGCGCCACCACGAACGGGGGTTCCTACAATGAGCAGTTCTTC. Protein sequence: CATTNGGSYNEQFF. Full variable domain (missing parts from reference TRBV5-1 and TRBJ2-1): KAGVTQTPRYLIKTRGQQVTLSCSPISGHRSVSWYQQTPGQGLQFLFEYFSETQRNKGNFPGRFSGRQFSNSRSEMNVSTLELGDSALYLCATTNGGSYNEQFFGPGTRLTVL.